This TCR beta chain was recorded in a study of cytomegalovirus exposure and HLA in healthy donors. In the PCR, 60 Vbeta and 13 Jbeta primers were used. Profiling relied on immunoSEQ multiplex PCR, and the TCRdb table lists in-frame clones only, not all of them. Among 150,000 to 200,000 clones, around 80% were seen once, and the ten largest hold around 1.4%. Trimming took 1 base from V and 7 from J; bases not matched to a gene: 7. From germline, CDR1 is GTSNPN and CDR2 SVGIG (reference sequence). The CDR3 loop spans 15 amino acids. At the time of sampling, donors were nominally healthy, though unrecorded immune exposures were likely.

The gene calls are TRBV30 and TRBJ2-1; 10 bases are a match to TRBD2. The sequenced material came from PBMCs. The clonotype originates from a girl between 10 and 17 years old in good health and CMV-seropositive. The CDR3 coding sequence is TGTGCCTGGAGTGCAGAACTAGCGGGACGGAATGAGCAGTTCTTC. It specifies CAWSAELAGRNEQFF.